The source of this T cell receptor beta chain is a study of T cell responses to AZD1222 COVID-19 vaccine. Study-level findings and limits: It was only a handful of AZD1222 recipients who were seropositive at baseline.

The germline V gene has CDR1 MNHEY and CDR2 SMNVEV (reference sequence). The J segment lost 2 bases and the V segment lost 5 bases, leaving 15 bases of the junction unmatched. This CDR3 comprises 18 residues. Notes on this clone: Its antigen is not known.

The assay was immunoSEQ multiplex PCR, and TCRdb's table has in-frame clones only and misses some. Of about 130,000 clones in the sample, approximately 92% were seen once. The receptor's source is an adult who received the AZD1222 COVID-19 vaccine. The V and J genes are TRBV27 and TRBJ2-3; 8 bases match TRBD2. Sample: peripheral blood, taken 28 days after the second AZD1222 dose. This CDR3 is CASSQRVWAGGITDTQYF. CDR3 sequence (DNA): TGTGCCAGCAGTCAACGGGTTTGGGCGGGGGGCATCACAGATACGCAGTATTTT.